Reported below is one T cell receptor beta chain. V was cut by 4 bases and J by 2 bases, with 5 bases left in between. CDR1 and CDR2 (germline): SNHLY, FYNNEI. The CDR3 is 12 amino acids. Measured with immunoSEQ multiplex PCR; TCRdb has only the in-frame clones, and not every one. The sample lists 350,000 to 550,000 clones; 70% to 90% were seen once. These data come from a study of blood T cell repertoires in COVID-19. Enrollees, 18 to 89 years old, lived in 24 US areas. This chain uses TRBV2 with TRBJ1-1; D unclear. The clonotype originates from a young woman with acute COVID-19. Sequenced input: PBMCs or T cells enriched from blood (not recorded which). The CDR3 protein is CASSGLNTEAFF. In nucleotides, the CDR3 is TGTGCCAGCAGTGGGCTCAACACTGAAGCTTTCTTT.